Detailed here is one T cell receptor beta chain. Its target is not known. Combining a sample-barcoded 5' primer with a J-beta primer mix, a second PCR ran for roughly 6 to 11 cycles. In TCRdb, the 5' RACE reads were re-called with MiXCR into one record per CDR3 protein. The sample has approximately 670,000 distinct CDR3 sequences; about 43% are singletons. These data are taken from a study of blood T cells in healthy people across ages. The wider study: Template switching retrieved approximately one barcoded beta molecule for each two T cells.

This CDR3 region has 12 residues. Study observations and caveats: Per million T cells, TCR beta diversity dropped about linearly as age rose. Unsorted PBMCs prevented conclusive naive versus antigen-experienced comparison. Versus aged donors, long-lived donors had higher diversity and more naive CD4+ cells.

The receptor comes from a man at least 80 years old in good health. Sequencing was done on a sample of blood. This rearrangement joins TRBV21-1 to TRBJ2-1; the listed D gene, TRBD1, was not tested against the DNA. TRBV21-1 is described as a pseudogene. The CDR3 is CAGYGTDNEQFF. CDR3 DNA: TGTGCCGGATATGGGACAGACAATGAGCAGTTCTTC.